This T cell receptor (beta chain) was identified in a study of regulatory T cells in long-lasting Graves disease. Study-wide results and limits: The study found TRBV28, TRBJ1-2 and TRBJ2-5 favored in persistent disease.

This sample's time point: newly diagnosed GD, antithyroid drugs for less than 3 months. The authors made the TCR library using RNA they extracted from PBMCs. American Thyroid Association guidelines defined Graves' disease diagnosis. The patients included were those that came from an endocrinology department in Xi'an, China. Trimming cost V 2 bases and J 6 bases; bases outside gene matches: 7. There are 14 residues in the CDR3. Germline V gives CDR1 MDHEN, CDR2 SYDVKM. Through Arm-PCR of CDR3 regions and iRepertoire HTBI primers, TCR beta libraries were built. MiXCR, run by TCRdb on the multiplex PCR reads, gives a single entry per CDR3 protein. Of 420,000 or so distinct CDR3 sequences in the sample, about a sixth were seen once. This clonotype was detected many times. Its antigen is not known. These data also formed part of another study, on T cells in Graves' hyperthyroidism and ophthalmopathy. That publication notes: Thyroid ultrasound, orbital computed tomography, clinical symptoms, and serum thyroxine and TRAb underpinned diagnoses.

This sample comprised peripheral blood mononuclear cells (PBMCs), obtained at new diagnosis, from a patient treated with antithyroid drugs. The receptor was isolated from a woman younger than 30 with Graves disease. The rearrangement joins TRBV28 to TRBJ2-7, with 7 bases identical to TRBD2. The CDR3 protein is CASSLPTLALEQYF. The CDR3 nucleotides read TGTGCCAGCAGTTTACCTACACTAGCGCTCGAGCAGTACTTC.